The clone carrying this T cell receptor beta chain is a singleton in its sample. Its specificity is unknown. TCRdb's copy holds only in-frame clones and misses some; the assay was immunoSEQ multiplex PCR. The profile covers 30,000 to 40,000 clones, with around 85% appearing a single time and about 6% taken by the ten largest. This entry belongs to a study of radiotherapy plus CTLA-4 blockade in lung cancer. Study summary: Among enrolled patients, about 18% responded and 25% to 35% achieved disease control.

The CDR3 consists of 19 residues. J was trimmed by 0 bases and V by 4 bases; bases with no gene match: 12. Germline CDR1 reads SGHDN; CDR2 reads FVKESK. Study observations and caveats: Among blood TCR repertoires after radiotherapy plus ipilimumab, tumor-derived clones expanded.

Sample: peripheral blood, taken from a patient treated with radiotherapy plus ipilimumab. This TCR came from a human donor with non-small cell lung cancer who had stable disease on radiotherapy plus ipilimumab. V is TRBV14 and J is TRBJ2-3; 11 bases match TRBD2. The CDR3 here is CASSPVLGLAERSTDTQYF. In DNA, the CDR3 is TGTGCCAGCAGCCCCGTCCTGGGACTAGCGGAGCGAAGCACAGATACGCAGTATTTT.